This entry lists 22 T cell receptor beta chains sequenced from one sample in a study of cytomegalovirus exposure and HLA in healthy donors. Produced via immunoSEQ multiplex PCR; TCRdb's table is partial and in-frame only. Here the sample spans approximately 120,000 clones, around nine tenths being singletons. Sequenced: PBMCs. These receptors came from a woman in her late teens or twenties in good health and CMV-seronegative.

V is TRBV6-1 and J is TRBJ2-7; weak D call: TRBD2 (5 bases). The CDR3 extends over 14 amino acids. Trimming left V 6 bases short and J 3 bases short, with 15 bases between. CDR1 is MNHNS and CDR2 is SASEGT in the germline V gene. The CDR3 DNA is TGTGCCAGCAGCACCAGTGGGAGAAACTACGAGCAGTACTTC. Translation gives CASSTSGRNYEQYF.

This chain links TRBV29-1 with TRBJ2-1, with D perhaps matching TRBD2 (7 bases). From germline, CDR1 is SQVTM and CDR2 ANQGSEA. The germline V and J ends were trimmed by 7 bases and 10 bases, with 11 bases remaining between them. The CDR3 contains 10 residues. For the CDR3, the DNA is TGCAGCGCCGGGGGGACAGAGCAGTTCTTC. Residues: CSAGGTEQFF.

The V gene is TRBV28, the J gene TRBJ1-2; 9 bases align to TRBD1. Germline V lookup: CDR1 MDHEN, CDR2 SYDVKM. V was clipped by 2 bases and J by 0 bases; unmatched bases: 19. This CDR3 has 21 amino acids. The CDR3 DNA follows: TGTGCCAGCAGTTTAGGTGGGACAGGGTGGGCCGGGGGTTATGCTAACTATGGCTACACCTTC. Protein product: CASSLGGTGWAGGYANYGYTF.

This CDR3 is CASSFLAGGSTDTQYF. DNA for the CDR3: TGTGCCAGCAGCTTCCTAGCGGGAGGGAGCACAGATACGCAGTATTTT. The chain carries TRBV7-2 and TRBJ2-3; 12 positions agree with TRBD2. From germline, CDR1 is SGHTA and CDR2 FQGNSA. The CDR3 runs to 16 residues. The junction had 1 base not matched to a gene; V was cut back by 3 bases and J by 0 bases.

The V call is TRBV7-9, the J call TRBJ2-2; unclear D gene. Trimming removed 2 bases at V and 1 base at J, with 5 bases between. Germline V gene lookup returns CDR1 SEHNR and CDR2 FQNEAQ (reference sequence). The CDR3 is 14 residues long. The CDR3 sequence: CASSLNQNTGELFF. Written as DNA, the CDR3 is TGTGCCAGCAGCTTAAATCAGAACACCGGGGAGCTGTTTTTT.

The J gene is TRBJ1-2, the V gene TRBV29-1; 7 bases agree with TRBD1. The length of the CDR3 is 16 residues. Germline loops: CDR1 SQVTM, CDR2 ANQGSEA. The J segment lost 2 bases and the V segment lost 6 bases, leaving 15 bases of the junction unmatched. DNA of the CDR3: TGCAGCGTCTCCCCAATAGGACAGGTGGAGAACTATGGCTACACCTTC. Translated: CSVSPIGQVENYGYTF.

This sequence joins TRBV30 and TRBJ1-5; D is unclear. Trimming removed 2 bases from V and 2 bases from J, with 7 bases in between. This CDR3 has 13 residues. From germline, CDR1 is GTSNPN and CDR2 SVGIG (reference sequence). In DNA form, the CDR3 reads TGTGCCTGGAGTCACTTGGGCAATCAGCCCCAGCATTTT. It specifies CAWSHLGNQPQHF. Drawing the rest from reference TRBV30 and TRBJ1-5, the complete variable domain is SQTIHQWPATLVQPVGSPLSLECTVEGTSNPNLYWYRQAAGRGLQLLFYSVGIGQISSEVPQNLSASRPQDRQFILSSKKLLLSDSGFYLCAWSHLGNQPQHFGDGTRLSIL.

This clone was recorded only once. J is TRBJ2-7 and V is TRBV28, with D perhaps matching TRBD2 (5 bases). The CDR3 spans 14 residues. V was pared by 8 bases and J by 6 bases, with 20 bases between. Germline V lookup: CDR1 MDHEN, CDR2 SYDVKM. The chain's CDR3 is CASGRGGWTGEQYF. CDR3 coding DNA: TGTGCCAGCGGTCGAGGAGGATGGACGGGCGAGCAGTACTTC.

The J gene is TRBJ2-7, the V gene TRBV28; D call uncertain. V gave up 3 bases and J gave up 7 bases, with 16 bases separating them. The CDR3 extends over 14 amino acids. The V gene's germline CDR1 is MDHEN and CDR2 SYDVKM. The CDR3 protein is CASSFGGGAGEQYF. In DNA, the CDR3 is TGTGCCAGCAGTTTCGGTGGCGGAGCTGGAGAGCAGTACTTC. The full variable domain, in which reference TRBV28 and TRBJ2-7 provide the parts outside the CDR3, is DVKVTQSSRYLVKRTGEKVFLECVQDMDHENMFWYRQDPGLGLRLIYFSYDVKMKEKGDIPEGYSVSREKKERFSLILESASTNQTSMYLCASSFGGGAGEQYFGPGTRLTVT.

This clone was counted a single time. The chain combines TRBV5-8 with TRBJ2-4, with 8 nucleotides matching TRBD2. Germline V gene lookup returns CDR1 SGHTS and CDR2 YDEGEE. The CDR3 extends over 16 amino acids. The ends lost 2 bases at V and 6 bases at J; junction bases unmatched: 10. Written as DNA, the CDR3 is TGTGCCAGCAGCTTCATTAGCGGGAAGACCGGAAACATTCAGTACTTC. This gives the protein CASSFISGKTGNIQYF.

This clone was counted between two and nine times. The chain combines TRBV5-1 with TRBJ2-5; tentative D call: TRBD2 (5 bases). V was cut by 4 bases and J by 6 bases, with 19 bases left in between. The germline CDR1 and CDR2 sequences are SGHRS and YFSETQ. This CDR3 has 15 amino acids. The CDR3 is CASSPNSVARKTQYF. Here the CDR3 DNA reads TGCGCCAGCAGCCCGAACTCGGTAGCGAGAAAGACCCAGTACTTC.

The rearrangement links TRBV6-5 to TRBJ1-4; D possibly corresponds to TRBD1 (6 bases). Trimming left V 6 bases short and J 4 bases short, with 12 bases between. The germline CDR1 and CDR2 sequences are MNHEY and SVGAGI. The length of the CDR3 is 14 residues. CDR3 nucleotide sequence: TGTGCCAGCAGGGCGGACAGATTTAATGAAAAACTGTTTTTT. Protein: CASRADRFNEKLFF.

Regarding this clone: The germline gene is not matched at one end of the junction; a read error may be the cause. The chain combines TRBV11-2 with TRBJ2-7, with D possibly TRBD2 on 6 matching bases. The CDR3 is 14 amino acids. Germline values: CDR1 SGHAT, CDR2 FQNNGV. CDR3 in DNA: TGTGCCAGCAGCTTCGAACCAACTGTGGGACTTAAAGACTTC. This codes for CASSFEPTVGLKDF.

This clone occurred once. The gene calls are TRBV30 and TRBJ2-7; tentatively, D is TRBD2 (6 bases). The V end lost 0 bases, the J end lost 4 bases, and 13 bases lay between the germline ends. The CDR3 loop spans 14 amino acids. Germline V gene sequence: CDR1 GTSNPN, CDR2 SVGIG (reference sequence). CDR3 in DNA: TGTGCCTGGAGTGTGAACCTCGGGGGATACGAGCAGTACTTC. As protein: CAWSVNLGGYEQYF.

The CDR3 bases are TGTGCCAGCAGCCCCCCGACTAGCGGCACCTACGAGCAGTACTTC. This codes for CASSPPTSGTYEQYF. V and J are TRBV7-2 and TRBJ2-7; 9 bases fit TRBD2. This CDR3 has 15 residues. Germline V gene sequence: CDR1 SGHTA, CDR2 FQGNSA. The ends lost 5 bases at V and 2 bases at J; junction bases unmatched: 7.

The rearrangement joins TRBV7-9 to TRBJ2-7; 11 bases match TRBD1. The V segment lost 4 bases and the J segment 4 bases; nucleotides outside the gene matches: 9. The CDR3 loop spans 16 amino acids. The germline V gene has CDR1 SEHNR and CDR2 FQNEAQ (reference sequence). CDR3 coding DNA: TGTGCCAGCAGCTCCACCCGGGACAGGGGGAAATACGAGCAGTACTTC. It encodes CASSSTRDRGKYEQYF.

This CDR3 is CASSQRGSEKLFF. CDR3 nucleotides: TGTGCCAGCAGTCAAAGGGGGTCTGAAAAACTGTTTTTT. V is TRBV6-6 and J is TRBJ1-4; TRBD1 might be the D (6 bases). CDR1 and CDR2 from the germline V gene are MNHNY and SVGAGI (reference sequence). The CDR3 is made up of 13 amino acids. Trimming pared 5 bases from V and 7 bases from J, leaving 11 bases between.

The J gene is TRBJ1-4, the V gene TRBV2, with D unresolved. This CDR3 has 13 amino acids. Germline CDR1 and CDR2: SNHLY and FYNNEI. V was shortened by 0 bases and J by 16 bases, with 15 bases between the two germline ends. The CDR3 reads CASSEALSHPTFF. In DNA form, the CDR3 reads TGTGCCAGCAGTGAAGCGCTTAGCCACCCCACGTTTTTT.

The chain couples TRBV7-8 to TRBJ2-3; D might be TRBD1 (6 bases). Germline CDR1 and CDR2: SGHVS and FQNEAQ. The ends were cut back, 1 base at V and 1 base at J, with 9 bases in the middle. The CDR3 is 15 residues long. CDR3 sequence reads: CASSLDNRGTDTQYF. In nucleotides, the CDR3 is TGTGCCAGCAGCTTAGATAACAGGGGCACAGATACGCAGTATTTT.

This sequence joins TRBV27 and TRBJ1-2; D gene uncertain. V was pared by 3 bases and J by 6 bases, with 23 bases between. Germline CDR1 reads MNHEY; CDR2 reads SMNVEV (reference sequence). The CDR3 sequence is 17 residues long. This CDR3 is CASSLTPGGDWGDGYTF. As DNA, the CDR3 is TGTGCCAGCAGTTTGACGCCAGGTGGGGATTGGGGAGATGGCTACACCTTC.

This chain uses TRBV4-3 with TRBJ2-1; tentative D call: TRBD1 (5 bases). The V end was cut by 0 bases, the J end by 6 bases, with 12 bases between. The CDR3 contains 15 residues. Germline V gene data show CDR1 as LGHNA and CDR2 as YSLEER. The CDR3 sequence is CASSQEWAGFNEQFF. CDR3 bases: TGCGCCAGCAGCCAAGAATGGGCAGGGTTCAATGAGCAGTTCTTC.

The J gene is TRBJ2-1, the V gene TRBV28; TRBD2 matches 8 bases. Unmatched junction bases numbered 6, after V lost 4 bases and J lost 7 bases. CDR1 and CDR2 from the germline V gene are MDHEN and SYDVKM. The CDR3 is 14 residues long. CDR3 residues: CASSWIAGLNEQFF. CDR3 bases: TGTGCCAGCAGTTGGATAGCGGGGCTAAATGAGCAGTTCTTC.